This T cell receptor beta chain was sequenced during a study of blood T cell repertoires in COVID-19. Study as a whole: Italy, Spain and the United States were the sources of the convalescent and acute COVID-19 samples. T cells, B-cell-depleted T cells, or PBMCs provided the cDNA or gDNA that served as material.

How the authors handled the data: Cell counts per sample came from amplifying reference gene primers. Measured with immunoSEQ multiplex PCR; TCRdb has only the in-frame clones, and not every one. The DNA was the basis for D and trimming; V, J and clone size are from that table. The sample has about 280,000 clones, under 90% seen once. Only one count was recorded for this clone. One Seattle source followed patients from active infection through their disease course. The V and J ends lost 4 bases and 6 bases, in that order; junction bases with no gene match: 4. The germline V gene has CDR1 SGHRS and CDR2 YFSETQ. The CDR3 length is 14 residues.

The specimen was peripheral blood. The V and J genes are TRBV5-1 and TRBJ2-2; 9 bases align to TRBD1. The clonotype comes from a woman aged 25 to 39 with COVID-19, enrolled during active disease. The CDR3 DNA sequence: TGCGCCAGCAGCCCGGGACAGGGTTCCGGGGAGCTGTTTTTT. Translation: CASSPGQGSGELFF.